This T cell receptor (beta chain) emerged from a study of control samples from healthy donors and cancer patients. There are 17 residues in the CDR3. The V gene's germline CDR1 is MDHEN and CDR2 SYDVKM. Trimming removed 1 base at V and 5 bases at J, with 20 bases between. Generated by immunoSEQ multiplex PCR, the TCRdb table keeps only in-frame clones and is missing some. The table includes approximately 170,000 clones, 80% to 90% detected once. The sequenced sample consisted of blood. The chain joins TRBV28 to TRBJ1-1, with D possibly being TRBD1 (6 bases). The clonotype comes from a woman in her 30s in good health. This CDR3 reads CASSLYLDRPLGTEAFF. The CDR3 DNA is TGTGCCAGCAGTTTATATTTGGACAGACCGTTGGGGACTGAAGCTTTCTTT.